This T cell receptor (beta chain) was documented in a study of cytomegalovirus exposure and HLA in healthy donors. CDR3 length: 15 residues. The V gene lost 3 bases and the J gene lost 3 bases, with 15 bases spanning the gap. Germline lookup yields CDR1 MNHEY and CDR2 SMNVEV (reference sequence). PCR employed 60 Vbeta and 13 Jbeta primers. Profiling relied on immunoSEQ multiplex PCR, and the TCRdb table lists in-frame clones only, not all of them. In the table there are about 61,000 clones, 70% to 90% of which are singletons. This chain joins TRBV27 and TRBJ2-7, with D possibly matching TRBD2 (6 bases). Material: PBMCs. This receptor was identified in a man younger than 45 in good health and CMV-seropositive. This chain's CDR3 is CASSLDRDLGYEQYF. As DNA, the CDR3 is TGTGCCAGCAGTTTGGACCGGGACTTGGGCTACGAGCAGTACTTC.